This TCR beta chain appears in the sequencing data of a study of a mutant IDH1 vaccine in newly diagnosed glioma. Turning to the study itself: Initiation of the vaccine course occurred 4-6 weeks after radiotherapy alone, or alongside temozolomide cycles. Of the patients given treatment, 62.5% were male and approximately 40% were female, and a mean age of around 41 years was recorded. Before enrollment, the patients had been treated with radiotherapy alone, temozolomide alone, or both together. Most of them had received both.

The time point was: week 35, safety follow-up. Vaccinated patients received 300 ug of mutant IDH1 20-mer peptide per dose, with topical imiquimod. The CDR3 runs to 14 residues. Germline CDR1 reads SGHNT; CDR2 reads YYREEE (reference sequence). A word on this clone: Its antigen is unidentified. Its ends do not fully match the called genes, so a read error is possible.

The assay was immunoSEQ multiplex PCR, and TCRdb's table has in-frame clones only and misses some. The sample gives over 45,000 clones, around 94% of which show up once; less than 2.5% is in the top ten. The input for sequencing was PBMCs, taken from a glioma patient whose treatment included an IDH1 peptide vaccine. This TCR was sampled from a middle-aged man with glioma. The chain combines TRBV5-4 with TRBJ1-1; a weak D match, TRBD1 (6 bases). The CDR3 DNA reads TGTGCCAGCAGCCCCACAGGGTATGGCACTGAAACTTTCTTT. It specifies CASSPTGYGTETFF.